This T cell receptor (beta chain) was found in a study of T cell responses to AZD1222 COVID-19 vaccine. TCRdb's copy holds only in-frame clones and misses some; the assay was immunoSEQ multiplex PCR. The sample lists 40,000 to 65,000 clones; approximately 84% were seen once. The germline V gene has CDR1 SGHAT and CDR2 FQNNGV. Trimming removed 5 bases from V and 7 bases from J, with 9 bases in between. This CDR3 contains 13 residues. Sequencing used peripheral blood, obtained on day 0 of AZD1222 vaccination. The chain recombines TRBV11-2 with TRBJ1-6, with D unresolved. This TCR was recovered from an adult in good health. CDR3 residues: CASSPNYNSPLHF. The CDR3 coding sequence is TGTGCCAGCAGCCCAAACTACAATTCACCCCTCCACTTT.